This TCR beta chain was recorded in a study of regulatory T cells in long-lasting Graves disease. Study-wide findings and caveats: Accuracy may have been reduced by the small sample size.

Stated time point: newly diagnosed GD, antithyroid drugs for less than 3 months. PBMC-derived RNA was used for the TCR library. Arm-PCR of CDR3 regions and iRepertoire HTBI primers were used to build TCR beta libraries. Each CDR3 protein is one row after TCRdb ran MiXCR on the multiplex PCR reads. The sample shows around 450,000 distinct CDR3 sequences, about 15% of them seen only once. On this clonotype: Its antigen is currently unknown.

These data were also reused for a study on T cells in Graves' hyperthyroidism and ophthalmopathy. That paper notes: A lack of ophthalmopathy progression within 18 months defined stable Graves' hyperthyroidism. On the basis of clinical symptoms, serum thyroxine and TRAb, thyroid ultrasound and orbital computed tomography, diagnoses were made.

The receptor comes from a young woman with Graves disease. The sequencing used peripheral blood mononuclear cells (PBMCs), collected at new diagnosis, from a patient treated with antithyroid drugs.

CDR3 nucleotides: TGCAGTGCTCTTGGGCCCGTAGGAGAGACCCAGTACTTC. The encoded protein is CSALGPVGETQYF. The chain has TRBV20-1 and TRBJ2-5; D remains ambiguous. The CDR3 totals 13 residues. Per germline, CDR1 DFQATT and CDR2 SNEGSKA (reference sequence). V lost 5 bases to trimming and J lost 4 bases, with 14 bases between them.